The 4 T cell receptor beta chains below all came from one sample that was sequenced in a study of T-cell reconstitution after alpha-beta-depleted transplantation in children. Study-wide results and caveats: Newly produced T cells mostly provided counts and TCRbeta diversity after one year, as hyperexpanded clones declined.

Antigens of these TCRs are unknown. Preparation of the TCRbeta library used unique molecular identifiers. TCRdb independently ran MiXCR on the PCR reads; one entry per CDR3 protein. The table records around 270,000 distinct CDR3 sequences, just over 7.5% of them present only once. The sequences come from peripheral blood, collected 360 days after TCRalphabeta/CD19-depleted stem cell transplant. Every receptor here comes from a female patient between 2 and 15 years old who had a stem cell transplant for Fanconi anemia, so the T cells may come from the graft donor.

At least ten counts were recorded for this clonotype. The chain has TRBV7-8 and TRBJ2-5, with 10 bases identical to TRBD1. V shed 1 base and J 1 base; nucleotides not matched to a gene: 3. The length of the CDR3 is 16 residues. CDR1 and CDR2 (germline): SGHVS, FQNEAQ. DNA of the CDR3: TGTGCCAGCAGCTTAGGTTGGGACAGGGGCCAAGAGACCCAGTACTTC. Its translation is CASSLGWDRGQETQYF. The variable domain in full, with the rest retrieved from reference TRBV7-8 and TRBJ2-5, is GAGVSQSPRYKVAKRGQDVALRCDPISGHVSLFWYQQALGQGPEFLTYFQNEAQLDKSGLPSDRFFAERPEGSVSTLKIQRTQQEDSAVYLCASSLGWDRGQETQYFGPGTRLLVL.

This clonotype was detected ten times or more. The V and J genes are TRBV30 and TRBJ2-4; 10 bases line up with TRBD1. The CDR3 has 13 amino acids. J was trimmed by 0 bases and V by 8 bases; bases with no gene match: 1. Germline V CDR1 and CDR2: GTSNPN, SVGIG (reference sequence). The CDR3 nucleotides are TGTGCCGGGACAGGGGCAGCCAAAAACATTCAGTACTTC. It yields the protein CAGTGAAKNIQYF.

This clonotype turned up a few times. The V gene is TRBV7-3, the J gene TRBJ2-3, with TRBD2 identical over 9 bases. CDR1 and CDR2 (germline): SGHTA, FQGTGA. Losses at the gene ends were 2 bases for V and 1 base for J; bases not matched to a gene: 7. The CDR3 runs 17 residues. The CDR3 sequence is CASSLRSSGAGTDTQYF. The CDR3, as DNA: TGTGCCAGCAGCTTACGGTCTAGCGGGGCCGGCACAGATACGCAGTATTTT.

Worth noting for this clonotype: Relative to the germline gene, one junction end is altered; a read error may explain this. The chain uses TRBV20-1 and TRBJ2-1; 7 bases are a match to TRBD1. Germline V CDR1 and CDR2: DFQATT, SNEGSKA (reference sequence). The length of the CDR3 is 13 residues. The CDR3: CSAGRTGYNERFF. The CDR3 nucleotides read TGCAGTGCTGGTCGGACAGGTTACAATGAGCGGTTCTTC.